The 7 T cell receptor beta chains listed next were all sequenced from one sample in a study of vaccination and CD4 T cells after COVID-19. Time point here: late sampling 161 to 241 days after vaccination in a few convalescent patients. Treatment indicated: approximately 9-day PBMC culture with coronavirus spike peptide pools or control peptides (ViraFEST assay). An Oncomine TCR Beta short-read assay was used to sequence the DNA from cultured CD4+ T cells. TCRdb itself ran the PCR reads through MiXCR, one entry per CDR3 protein. The profile shows about 25,000 distinct CDR3 sequences, around 28% of them singletons. Their antigens are not known. Sequenced material: CD4+ T cells from blood, cultured in vitro, taken about 7 months after SARS-CoV-2 vaccination. These receptors all come from a human donor who had recovered from COVID-19.

This chain connects TRBV2 to TRBJ2-3; no firm D call. Per germline, CDR1 SNHLY and CDR2 FYNNEI. CDR3 length: 14 residues. Trimming cost V 0 bases and J 5 bases, with 9 bases left between them. The CDR3 loop reads CASSEAGGRDTQYF. For the CDR3, the DNA is TGTGCCAGCAGTGAAGCGGGTGGCCGAGATACGCAGTATTTT.

This clonotype is judged medium-sized. DNA of the CDR3: TGCAGTGCCCCCCGGCTGGGGGGAAGCAATCAGCCCCAGCATTTT. It specifies CSAPRLGGSNQPQHF. The chain links TRBV20-1 to TRBJ1-5, with a possible D match to TRBD1 (5 bases). The CDR3 spans 15 residues. V dropped 6 bases and J dropped 1 base, with 16 bases sitting between them. From germline, CDR1 is DFQATT and CDR2 SNEGSKA (reference sequence).

On this clonotype: A much larger clone is a single base away; this may be a read error. CDR3 nucleotides: TGCAGTGCTCCGGGGAGGGTTGGCAATCAGCCCCAGCATTTT. Translating gives CSAPGRVGNQPQHF. The chain has TRBV20-1 and TRBJ1-5; D gene unclear. The CDR3 sequence is 14 residues long. Germline CDR1 is DFQATT and CDR2 is SNEGSKA (reference sequence). Trimming cost V 5 bases and J 2 bases, with 13 bases left between them.

In this sample, this clonotype turned up a few times. The J gene is TRBJ2-7, the V gene TRBV7-8, with 12 bases lining up with TRBD2. Germline trimming cut 5 bases from V and 1 base from J; bases unmatched to any gene: 15. This CDR3 spans 19 amino acids. CDR1 and CDR2 from the germline V gene are SGHVS and FQNEAQ. The CDR3 region has the DNA TGTGCCAGCAGCCTAACTAGCGGGAGGCTATCAAGTGGGTCCTACGAGCAGTACTTC. This gives the protein CASSLTSGRLSSGSYEQYF.

The table lists this clonotype with a few counts. This chain joins TRBV7-6 and TRBJ2-2; D tentatively reads TRBD1 or TRBD2 (6 bases each). Germline assignment: CDR1 SGHVS and CDR2 FNYEAQ. V was cut by 7 bases and J by 6 bases, with 21 bases left in between. This CDR3 is built from 16 residues. The CDR3 region is CASKSLGGYDPGELFF. In nucleotides, the CDR3 is TGTGCCAGCAAAAGCTTAGGGGGGTACGATCCCGGGGAGCTGTTTTTT. Together with reference TRBV7-6 and TRBJ2-2, the CDR3 gives the full variable domain: GAGVSQSPRYKVTKRGQDVALRCDPISGHVSLYWYRQALGQGPEFLTYFNYEAQQDKSGLPNDRFSAERPEGSISTLTIQRTEQRDSAMYRCASKSLGGYDPGELFFGEGSRLTVL.

V and J are TRBV7-2 and TRBJ2-7, with TRBD1 matching 11 bases. The germline V gene encodes CDR1 SGHTA and CDR2 FQGNSA. With 5 bases clipped from V and 3 bases from J, the junction kept 6 bases outside the gene matches. The CDR3 runs 15 residues. CDR3 loop: CASSRTGTGGYEQYF. The CDR3 DNA sequence: TGTGCCAGCAGCCGAACCGGGACAGGGGGCTACGAGCAGTACTTC.

The V gene is TRBV27, the J gene TRBJ2-7, with a weak D call TRBD2 (6 bases). Trimming pared 6 bases from V and 1 base from J, leaving 13 bases between. The CDR3 totals 14 residues. Germline CDR1 is MNHEY and CDR2 is SMNVEV (reference sequence). DNA for the CDR3: TGTGCCAGCAGAAAAGGGACTGCTTCCTACGAGCAGTACTTC. Its translation is CASRKGTASYEQYF.